The clone carrying this TCR beta chain has only a few counts. Its target is unknown. The record originates from a study of beta chain features in type 1 diabetes. The isolated RNA, all of it, was reverse transcribed, so expressed TCRB transcripts were what got sequenced. The table came from immunoSEQ multiplex PCR; TCRdb's copy has only in-frame clones and leaves some out. The data show 970,000 or so clones, roughly 16% seen once. The germline V gene encodes CDR1 SEHNR and CDR2 FQNEAQ (reference sequence). The CDR3 has 14 residues. V dropped 5 bases and J dropped 3 bases, with 12 bases sitting between them. There was one heparinised blood draw per donor, averaging about 116 mL. Findings and limits, study-wide: Any HLA effect on TCRB rearrangement was left unresolved by small sub-analyses. Patients' naive, central memory and Treg TCRB repertoires seemed closer to one another than those of healthy donors. PCR could preferentially amplify shorter templates, alike in patients and controls.

Sample: naive CD4+ T cells from blood. The receptor was derived from a woman in her late teens or twenties in good health. J is TRBJ2-3 and V is TRBV7-9; no clear D gene. CDR3 region: CASSLSLGTDTQYF. CDR3 DNA sequence: TGTGCCAGCAGCCTCAGCTTAGGAACAGATACGCAGTATTTT.